This T cell receptor (beta chain) derives from a study of a mutant IDH1 vaccine in newly diagnosed glioma. Study summary: The study started vaccination 4-6 weeks after radiotherapy alone, or with temozolomide cycles.

Time point defined: week 35, safety follow-up. What each vaccine dose contained was 300 ug of mutant IDH1 20-mer peptide, accompanied by topical imiquimod. Donors had new WHO grade 3 or 4 IDH1-mutant, ATRX-lost astrocytomas. From germline, CDR1 is SGHDT and CDR2 YYEEEE. CDR3 length equals 10 residues. The repertoire was sequenced with immunoSEQ multiplex PCR; TCRdb's copy has only in-frame clones and lacks some. The table lists 34,000 or so clones, about 80% of them singletons, with over 9% in the top ten. This clone was recorded once. Antigen unknown. The junction differs from germline at one of its ends, possibly a read error.

The sequenced sample was PBMCs, obtained from a glioma patient whose treatment included an IDH1 peptide vaccine. The chain couples TRBV5-6 to TRBJ2-1; no firm D call. This sequence originates from a woman in her 40s with glioma. CDR3 protein: CASGQQRRVF. The CDR3 region has the DNA TGTGCCAGCGGGCAACAGCGCCGTGTCTTC.